The clone carrying this T cell receptor beta chain was seen more than once but under ten times. What it binds is not known. This sample is drawn from a study of beta chain features in type 1 diabetes. Sampling consisted of one heparinised blood draw per donor, averaging roughly 0.12 L. TCRB transcripts that were expressed got sequenced, as all of the isolated RNA had been reverse transcribed. Samples of naive, central memory and regulatory T cells yielded a mean of around 3.7 million reads. Clones were read by immunoSEQ multiplex PCR, and TCRdb kept only the in-frame ones, dropping some. Seen here are 150,000 to 190,000 clones, 9% to 12% observed once, and the top ten hold more than 0.45%. Germline values: CDR1 SEHNR, CDR2 FQNEAQ (reference sequence). Trimming cost V 3 bases and J 6 bases; bases outside gene matches: 5. The CDR3 spans 15 residues. Study-level points and caveats: Since sequencing was performed on cDNA, cells with high TCR expression could be over-represented. Relative to healthy donors, patients appeared to have naive, central memory and Treg TCRB repertoires that were more similar. All four CD4+ subsets of Type 1 diabetes patients contained TCRB CDR3s that were moderately but significantly shorter.

The receptor's source is a man aged 25 to 40 with type 1 diabetes. Sequenced material: central memory CD4+ T cells from blood. The chain has TRBV7-9 and TRBJ1-2, with 12 bases aligning to TRBD1. CDR3 sequence reads: CASSLLGQGADGYTF. The CDR3 DNA follows: TGTGCCAGCAGCTTGTTGGGACAGGGGGCCGATGGCTACACCTTC.